Below, 4 T cell receptor beta chains from the same sample are listed, as sequenced in a study of CD8+ T cells in alopecia areata. Once RNA had been extracted, it was reverse transcribed into cDNA to act as the sequencing template. Only in-frame clones appear in the TCRdb table, and some are missing; sequencing was by immunoSEQ multiplex PCR. The profile shows under 250,000 clones, 50% to 70% of them singletons. The material sequenced was CD4+ T cells sorted from blood, taken at week 0. The receptor set was obtained from a human donor with alopecia areata.

The V gene is TRBV28, the J gene TRBJ2-4, with TRBD2 identical over 10 bases. V lost 6 bases, J lost 1 base, and 6 bases stayed unmatched. The CDR3 length is 16 residues. From germline, CDR1 is MDHEN and CDR2 SYDVKM. Here the CDR3 DNA reads TGTGCCAGCAGCAGCGGGGGGGCGTTGGCCAAAAACATTCAGTACTTC. This sequence encodes CASSSGGALAKNIQYF.

Points on this clone: This CDR3 is also generated by other DNA sequences in the sample. This sequence joins TRBV29-1 and TRBJ1-1; TRBD1 is a possible D gene (5 bases). V was clipped by 3 bases and J by 0 bases, with 8 bases between them. The CDR3 consists of 13 residues. Per germline, CDR1 SQVTM and CDR2 ANQGSEA. CDR3 coding DNA: TGCAGCGTTGAGAGGGACCTGAACACTGAAGCTTTCTTT. As protein: CSVERDLNTEAFF.

The chain uses TRBV29-1 and TRBJ2-2, with 8 bases that match TRBD1. The junction had 6 bases not matched to a gene; V was cut back by 5 bases and J by 4 bases. The CDR3 runs to 14 residues. Germline V gene data show CDR1 as SQVTM and CDR2 as ANQGSEA. The CDR3 sequence is CSVRDRRTTGELFF. In DNA form, the CDR3 reads TGCAGCGTTAGGGACAGGAGAACCACCGGGGAGCTGTTTTTT.

In its sample, this clone was seen once. The chain joins TRBV9 to TRBJ1-2, with D possibly matching TRBD1 (5 bases). Germline V gene lookup returns CDR1 SGDLS and CDR2 YYNGEE. The CDR3 is made up of 12 amino acids. V lost 3 bases to trimming and J lost 7 bases, with 10 bases between them. Here the CDR3 DNA reads TGTGCCAGCAGCGCAGCAGGGTTTGGCTACACCTTC. It codes for CASSAAGFGYTF.